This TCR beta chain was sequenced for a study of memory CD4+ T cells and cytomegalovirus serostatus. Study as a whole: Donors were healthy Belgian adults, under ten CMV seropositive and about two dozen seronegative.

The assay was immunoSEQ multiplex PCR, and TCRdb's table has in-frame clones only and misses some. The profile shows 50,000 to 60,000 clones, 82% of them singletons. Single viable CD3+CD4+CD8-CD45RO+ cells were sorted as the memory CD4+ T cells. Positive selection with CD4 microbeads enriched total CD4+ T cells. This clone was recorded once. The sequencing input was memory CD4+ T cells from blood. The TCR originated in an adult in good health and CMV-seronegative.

In nucleotides, the CDR3 is TGTGCCAGCAGCGCTTTAGCGGGGGACCCCCCGGGGGAGACCCAGTACTTC. Amino acids: CASSALAGDPPGETQYF. V usage is TRBV9 and J usage is TRBJ2-5; 9 nucleotides agree with TRBD2. CDR1 and CDR2 (germline): SGDLS, YYNGEE. J gave up 5 bases and V 3 bases, and 14 bases lay outside the gene matches. This CDR3 region has 17 residues.